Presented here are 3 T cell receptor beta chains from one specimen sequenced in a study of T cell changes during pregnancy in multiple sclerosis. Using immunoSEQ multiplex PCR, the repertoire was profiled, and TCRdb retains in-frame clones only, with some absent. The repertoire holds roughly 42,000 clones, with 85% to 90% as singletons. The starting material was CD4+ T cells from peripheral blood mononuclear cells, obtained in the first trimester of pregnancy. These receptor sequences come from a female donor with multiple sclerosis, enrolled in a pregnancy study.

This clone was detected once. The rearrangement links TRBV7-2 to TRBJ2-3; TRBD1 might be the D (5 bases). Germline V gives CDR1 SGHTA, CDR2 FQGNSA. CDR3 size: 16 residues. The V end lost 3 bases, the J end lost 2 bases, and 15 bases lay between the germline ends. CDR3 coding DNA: TGTGCCAGCAGCTTGGGTGGGCAGGGAACCACAGATACGCAGTATTTT. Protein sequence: CASSLGGQGTTDTQYF.

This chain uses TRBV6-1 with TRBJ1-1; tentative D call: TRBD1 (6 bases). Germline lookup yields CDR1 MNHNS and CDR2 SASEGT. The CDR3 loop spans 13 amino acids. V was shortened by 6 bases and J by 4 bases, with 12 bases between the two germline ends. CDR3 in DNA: TGTGCCAGCAGGTACAGGGATGGCACTGAAGCTTTCTTT. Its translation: CASRYRDGTEAFF.

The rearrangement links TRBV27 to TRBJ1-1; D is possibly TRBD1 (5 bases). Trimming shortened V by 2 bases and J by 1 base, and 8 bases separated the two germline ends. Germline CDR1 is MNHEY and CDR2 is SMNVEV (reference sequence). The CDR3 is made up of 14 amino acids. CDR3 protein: CASSLNQGNTEAFF. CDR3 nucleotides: TGTGCCAGCAGTTTAAATCAGGGGAACACTGAAGCTTTCTTT.